This T cell receptor beta chain was sequenced during a study of T cell responses to AZD1222 COVID-19 vaccine. J lost 8 bases, V lost 0 bases, and 13 bases had no gene match. The CDR3 totals 18 residues. Germline-derived CDR1 and CDR2 are ENHRY and SYGVKD. Assay used: immunoSEQ multiplex PCR; TCRdb lists only in-frame clones, some missing. The data show about 88,000 clones, roughly nine tenths seen once. The TCR sequence derives from an adult who received the AZD1222 COVID-19 vaccine. This chain links TRBV10-3 with TRBJ1-4, with 9 bases identical to TRBD1. Here the sequenced sample was peripheral blood, taken 28 days after the second AZD1222 dose. In DNA, the CDR3 is TGTGCCATCAGTGAGTCGGCGGGACAGGGAGCGGACCGGGAAAAACTGTTTTTT. Encoded protein: CAISESAGQGADREKLFF.